One and the same sample provided the 18 T cell receptor beta chains below, sequenced in a study of blood T cell repertoires in COVID-19. Sequenced by immunoSEQ multiplex PCR; TCRdb stores in-frame clones only, minus some. The data show roughly 100,000 clones, 86% seen once. Input material: peripheral blood. Receptors originate from a man older than 75 with acute or convalescent COVID-19.

The chain recombines TRBV11-1 with TRBJ2-7; TRBD1 agrees at 9 bases. The ends lost 5 bases at V and 2 bases at J; junction bases unmatched: 4. Germline CDR1 and CDR2: SGHAT and FQDESV (reference sequence). This CDR3 comprises 14 residues. For the CDR3, the DNA is TGTGCCAGCAGCCCCTGGACAGGGGCCTACGAGCAGTACTTC. It encodes CASSPWTGAYEQYF.

V is TRBV5-6 and J is TRBJ2-2; a weak D match, TRBD1 (6 bases). Germline CDR1 SGHDT, CDR2 YYEEEE. The V and J ends lost 3 bases and 1 base respectively, with 16 bases between them. The CDR3 runs 17 residues. As DNA, the CDR3 is TGTGCCAGCAGCTCCTTTGACAGGAGTAAGAACACCGGGGAGCTGTTTTTT. Translated: CASSSFDRSKNTGELFF. The variable domain in full, completed from reference TRBV5-6 and TRBJ2-2, reads DAGVTQSPTHLIKTRGQQVTLRCSPKSGHDTVSWYQQALGQGPQFIFQYYEEEERQRGNFPDRFSGHQFPNYSSELNVNALLLGDSALYLCASSSFDRSKNTGELFFGEGSRLTVL.

The chain links TRBV20-1 to TRBJ2-1, with D unclear. Trimming stripped 0 bases from V and 10 bases from J, with 7 bases between. The CDR3 sequence is 11 residues long. Germline CDR1 is DFQATT and CDR2 is SNEGSKA (reference sequence). The CDR3 nucleotides read TGCAGTGCTAGAGATTTTTCGGAGCAGTTCTTC. This gives the protein CSARDFSEQFF.

The V and J genes are TRBV28 and TRBJ1-5; tentatively, D is TRBD1 (5 bases). The germline V gene has CDR1 MDHEN and CDR2 SYDVKM. V lost 8 bases to trimming and J lost 0 bases, with 17 bases between them. There are 16 residues in the CDR3. The CDR3 is CASRRNRGYSNQPQHF. Here the CDR3 DNA reads TGTGCCAGCCGAAGAAACCGGGGGTATAGCAATCAGCCCCAGCATTTT.

V gene TRBV7-2 combines with J gene TRBJ2-1, with TRBD2 matching 12 bases. This CDR3 has 15 amino acids. Germline V CDR1 and CDR2: SGHTA, FQGNSA. V shed 5 bases, J shed 6 bases, and the junction held 5 bases outside the gene matches. The CDR3 DNA reads TGTGCCAGCAGCCCTGGACTAGCGGGAAGCAATGAGCAGTTCTTC. Translation: CASSPGLAGSNEQFF.

The rearrangement uses TRBV9 and TRBJ2-3, with 10 bases identical to TRBD1. Germline V CDR1 and CDR2: SGDLS, YYNGEE. Trimming removed 0 bases from V and 4 bases from J; junction bases left unmatched: 2. The CDR3 sequence is 15 residues long. The CDR3 coding sequence is TGTGCCAGCAGCGTAGGCGGGACAGGGGCAGATACGCAGTATTTT. It codes for CASSVGGTGADTQYF.

V usage is TRBV28 and J usage is TRBJ2-3; 8 bases are a match to TRBD2. The ends lost 3 bases at V and 6 bases at J; junction bases unmatched: 5. The CDR3 is made up of 14 amino acids. Germline CDR1 MDHEN, CDR2 SYDVKM. The CDR3 DNA is TGTGCCAGCAGTTTTCGAGCGGGAGTTGATACGCAGTATTTT. Translating it yields CASSFRAGVDTQYF.

V and J are TRBV3-1 (or the pseudogene TRBV3-2) and TRBJ2-4, with TRBD1 matching 7 bases. Unmatched junction bases numbered 6, after V lost 6 bases and J lost 4 bases. Germline CDR1 is LGHDT and CDR2 is YNNKEL (reference sequence). This CDR3 is 14 amino acids long. CDR3 in amino acids: CASSVEGAKNIQYF. The DNA of the CDR3 is TGTGCCAGCAGTGTTGAGGGGGCGAAAAACATTCAGTACTTC.

The chain uses TRBV13 and TRBJ2-1; 8 bases map to TRBD2. Germline-derived CDR1 and CDR2 are PRHDT and FYEKMQ (reference sequence). V was clipped by 5 bases and J by 6 bases; unmatched bases: 9. The CDR3 runs to 15 residues. The CDR3 region is CASSPGLARPNEQFF. The CDR3 DNA reads as TGTGCCAGCAGCCCCGGACTAGCAAGGCCCAATGAGCAGTTCTTC.

This rearrangement joins TRBV6-2 or TRBV6-3 to TRBJ2-2; 10 positions match TRBD1. J was trimmed by 6 bases and V by 6 bases; bases with no gene match: 7. This CDR3 region has 15 residues. The germline V gene encodes CDR1 MNHEY and CDR2 SVGEGT. CDR3 DNA sequence: TGTGCCAGCAGCAACGGACAGGGGGAAGCCGGGGAGCTGTTTTTT. Protein sequence: CASSNGQGEAGELFF.

The chain links TRBV7-9 to TRBJ1-6; the D gene is possibly TRBD1 (6 bases). This CDR3 comprises 13 residues. V was trimmed by 7 bases and J by 7 bases, leaving 11 bases between them. From germline, CDR1 is SEHNR and CDR2 FQNEAQ (reference sequence). The CDR3 DNA reads as TGTGCCAGCACGCACAGGGACAATTCACCCCTCCACTTT. Amino acids: CASTHRDNSPLHF.

This chain links TRBV12-3 or TRBV12-4 with TRBJ2-2; D call uncertain. Trimming shortened V by 6 bases and J by 3 bases, and 5 bases separated the two germline ends. This CDR3 is built from 12 residues. CDR3 sequence (DNA): TGTGCCAGCAGAATATACACCGGGGAGCTGTTTTTT. Its protein product is CASRIYTGELFF.

The chain links TRBV19 to TRBJ2-3; 11 nucleotides line up with TRBD2. The CDR3 runs 17 residues. After removal of 7 bases from V and 0 bases from J, the junction contained 9 bases not matched to a gene. The germline CDR1 and CDR2 sequences are LNHDA and SQIVND (reference sequence). As DNA, the CDR3 is TGTGCCAGTACTCAGAGACTAGCGGGACTTAGCACAGATACGCAGTATTTT. Translating it yields CASTQRLAGLSTDTQYF.

The genes are TRBV20-1 and TRBJ2-1; D gene unclear. Germline loops: CDR1 DFQATT, CDR2 SNEGSKA (reference sequence). V was shortened by 3 bases and J by 5 bases, with 5 bases between the two germline ends. This CDR3 region has 11 residues. CDR3 DNA sequence: TGCAGTGCTAGGGCCAACAATGAGCAGTTCTTC. Its protein product is CSARANNEQFF.

The CDR3 here is CASSLGQGALLYGYTF. The CDR3 nucleotides are TGCGCCAGCAGCTTGGGACAGGGGGCGCTTCTATATGGCTACACCTTC. V is TRBV5-1 and J is TRBJ1-2; 10 bases are shared with TRBD1. V dropped 0 bases and J dropped 5; count of bases not matched to a gene: 7. The CDR3 is made up of 16 amino acids. Germline V gene sequence: CDR1 SGHRS, CDR2 YFSETQ.

This rearrangement joins TRBV5-1 to TRBJ2-5, with D possibly TRBD1 on 6 matching bases. CDR1 and CDR2 (germline): SGHRS, YFSETQ. Trimming pared 0 bases from V and 5 bases from J, leaving 14 bases between. The CDR3 totals 15 residues. The CDR3 spells CASSLVTGSLETQYF. The CDR3, as DNA: TGCGCCAGCAGCTTGGTAACAGGGAGTCTTGAGACCCAGTACTTC.

The chain uses TRBV14 and TRBJ2-1; 10 bases are a match to TRBD2. Germline trimming cut 0 bases from V and 4 bases from J; bases unmatched to any gene: 3. Germline values: CDR1 SGHDN, CDR2 FVKESK. This CDR3 comprises 16 residues. CDR3 coding DNA: TGTGCCAGCAGCCAAGATGGAGCGGGAGGGTACAATGAGCAGTTCTTC. Protein product: CASSQDGAGGYNEQFF.

The CDR3 sequence: CASSTTGFYNEQFF. The CDR3 coding sequence is TGTGCCAGTAGTACGACAGGTTTTTACAATGAGCAGTTCTTC. The rearrangement joins TRBV19 to TRBJ2-1; a possible D gene is TRBD1 (6 bases). V was pared by 4 bases and J by 4 bases, with 11 bases between. The CDR3 length is 14 residues. The germline gives CDR1 LNHDA, CDR2 SQIVND (reference sequence).